This entry concerns a single TCR beta chain. The antigen remains undetermined. It was with 60 Vbeta and 13 Jbeta primers that the PCR ran. The repertoire was sequenced with immunoSEQ multiplex PCR; TCRdb's copy has only in-frame clones and lacks some. Here the sample spans approximately 190,000 clones, 78% being singletons. This sample was taken from a study of cytomegalovirus exposure and HLA in healthy donors. Healthy donors of bone marrow made up the group. The germline CDR1 and CDR2 sequences are SGHAT and FQNNGV. This CDR3 spans 14 amino acids. Trimming took 5 bases from V and 6 from J; bases not matched to a gene: 8. Broader study findings: As a later analysis showed, a missense DCLRE1C variant was linked to trimming of TCR beta V- and J-genes. Common viral pathogens seemed, in a later analysis, to connect with several of the most significant clusters.

This clonotype was obtained from a woman aged 25 to 45 in good health and CMV-seropositive. The sequenced material came from PBMCs. The gene calls are TRBV11-2 and TRBJ1-2; TRBD1 matches at 8 bases. The CDR3 reads CASSRTGRIDGYTF. CDR3 sequence (DNA): TGTGCCAGCAGCCGGACAGGGCGGATCGATGGCTACACCTTC.